Listed here are 20 T cell receptor beta chains from one sample, sequenced in a study of CD8+CD57+ T cells in acquired aplastic anemia listed by TCRdb under 2018. Sequencer: Illumina HiSeq 2000. Genomic DNA was used as template for profiling of TCR beta VDJ combinations and CDR3 sequences. The public reads were reanalyzed by TCRdb: fastp trimming at Q25, MiXCR alignment, in-frame beta chains only. Duplicate CDR3 protein sequences are folded into a single record with the most common DNA and genes. The sample records approximately 300,000 distinct CDR3 sequences, roughly 61% of which are singletons. The ten most abundant clones make up around 1.3% of the sample. The patients picked for sequencing were ones in whom flow cytometry had shown an expansion of CD8+CD57+ cells. Input material: sorted CD4+, CD8+, or CD8+CD57+ T cells (not recorded which) from PBMCs. Receptor source: a human donor with aplastic anemia.

V gene TRBV24-1 combines with J gene TRBJ2-1; D gene unclear. The CDR3 totals 14 residues. Germline V gene data show CDR1 as KGHDR and CDR2 as SFDVKD. Trimming took off 4 bases at V and 9 bases at J, with 15 bases between the two ends. The CDR3: CATSDHGPLGEQFF. The CDR3 DNA reads TGTGCCACCAGTGACCATGGACCTCTGGGTGAGCAGTTCTTC.

The V call is TRBV10-1, the J call TRBJ2-7; 11 positions match TRBD1. This CDR3 contains 13 residues. Germline-derived CDR1 and CDR2 are WNHNN and SYGVQD (reference sequence). Trimming at V came to 2 bases and at J to 12 bases, leaving 6 bases not matched to a gene. The CDR3 DNA sequence: TGCGCCAGCAGTGAGGCCGGGACAGGGGGTCGGTACTTC. Translated: CASSEAGTGGRYF.

The table lists this clonotype with many counts. The chain is built from TRBV2 and TRBJ2-7; D remains ambiguous. The CDR3 loop spans 11 amino acids. Germline V gives CDR1 SNHLY, CDR2 FYNNEI. V lost 5 bases, J lost 2 bases, and 4 bases lay in between. The CDR3 loop reads CASSPTYEQYF. The DNA of the CDR3 is TGTGCCAGCAGTCCAACCTACGAGCAGTACTTC.

This clonotype was picked up many times. V gene TRBV12-3 or TRBV12-4 combines with J gene TRBJ1-2; D not resolved. This CDR3 has 14 amino acids. Trimming pared 0 bases from V and 8 bases from J, leaving 13 bases between. In DNA form, the CDR3 reads TGTGCCAGCAGTTTAGCGCCAGCAAGTTACGGCTACACCTTC. It translates to CASSLAPASYGYTF.

The chain couples TRBV2 to TRBJ1-3; D perhaps matches TRBD1 (6 bases). This CDR3 is 16 amino acids long. The V end lost 5 bases, the J end lost 2 bases, and 16 bases lay between the germline ends. Germline CDR1 and CDR2: SNHLY and FYNNEI. CDR3 DNA sequence: TGTGCCAGCAGTCCAGGGGAAAGTCTGGCTGGAAACACCATATATTTT. This codes for CASSPGESLAGNTIYF. The full variable domain, its missing parts supplied by reference TRBV2 and TRBJ1-3, is EPEVTQTPSHQVTQMGQEVILRCVPISNHLYFYWYRQILGQKVEFLVSFYNNEISEKSEIFDDQFSVERPDGSNFTLKIRSTKLEDSAMYFCASSPGESLAGNTIYFGEGSWLTVV.

The chain combines TRBV2 with TRBJ2-2; 7 nucleotides align to TRBD2. The CDR3 spans 15 residues. Germline loops: CDR1 SNHLY, CDR2 FYNNEI. The trim removed 7 bases at V and 5 bases at J, leaving 10 bases unmatched. CDR3 bases: TGTGCCAGCAAGGGAGGGTCGGGGCGGACCGGGGAGCTGTTTTTT. Protein product: CASKGGSGRTGELFF.

V is TRBV20-1 and J is TRBJ2-3; 11 positions match TRBD2. The CDR3 covers 16 residues. Germline CDR1 reads DFQATT; CDR2 reads SNEGSKA (reference sequence). With V trimmed by 2 bases and J by 11 bases, 15 bases remained unmatched. This chain's CDR3 is CSARYSGGASYNEQYF. For the CDR3, the DNA is TGCAGTGCTAGATATAGCGGGGGGGCCTCCTACAATGAGCAGTATTTT.

The rearrangement joins TRBV5-1 to TRBJ1-6; no clear D. CDR1 is SGHRS and CDR2 is YFSETQ in the germline V gene. The CDR3 has 13 amino acids. V lost 4 bases and J 9 bases, leaving 11 bases between the germline ends. CDR3: CASSPEGTSPLHF. The CDR3 DNA is TGCGCCAGCAGCCCCGAGGGAACTTCACCCCTCCACTTT.

The table lists this clonotype with many counts. The gene calls are TRBV2 and TRBJ1-1; the D gene is possibly TRBD1 (6 bases). The CDR3 runs to 18 residues. The germline CDR1 and CDR2 sequences are SNHLY and FYNNEI. The V end was cut by 4 bases, the J end by 1 base, with 22 bases between. The CDR3 DNA reads as TGTGCCAGCAGTGCTCGGGGGGCAACCCAGGATACGAACACTGAAGCTTTCTTT. Protein: CASSARGATQDTNTEAFF.

Worth noting for this clonotype: The junction does not match germline at one end; this may be a read error. The V and J genes are TRBV7-9 and TRBJ2-1; TRBD2 matches 7 bases. The length of the CDR3 is 12 residues. The germline V gene encodes CDR1 SEHNR and CDR2 FQNEAQ (reference sequence). CDR3 sequence (DNA): TGTGCCAGCAGCCTAGCGGAAACTGAGCAGTTCTTC. Translating gives CASSLAETEQFF.

The rearrangement joins TRBV6-2 or TRBV6-3 to TRBJ2-7; the D gene is possibly TRBD1 (5 bases). Germline V gives CDR1 MNHEY, CDR2 SVGEGT. V gave up 7 bases and J gave up 3 bases, with 10 bases separating them. This CDR3 region has 12 residues. The CDR3 region is CASTGQIYEQYF. CDR3 DNA sequence: TGTGCCAGCACCGGACAAATCTACGAGCAGTACTTC.

This clonotype was seen many times. The V call is TRBV2, the J call TRBJ1-2; D not certain. This CDR3 is built from 15 residues. The germline CDR1 and CDR2 sequences are SNHLY and FYNNEI. V shed 4 bases and J shed 4 bases, with 16 bases lying between them. The CDR3: CASSVVTVLGYGYTF. CDR3 nucleotides: TGTGCCAGCAGTGTCGTCACAGTTTTAGGCTATGGCTACACCTTC.

CDR3 sequence (DNA): TGTGCCAGTAGTATAGGAGGGACTAGCTCCCGGGGAGAGACCCAGTACTTC. It encodes CASSIGGTSSRGETQYF. This sequence joins TRBV19 and TRBJ2-5; 9 positions agree with TRBD2. The V gene end was trimmed by 1 base and the J gene end by 4 bases; junction bases not matched to a gene: 10. The CDR3 loop spans 17 amino acids. Germline-derived CDR1 and CDR2 are LNHDA and SQIVND (reference sequence).

This sequence joins TRBV5-1 and TRBJ2-5; 7 bases are a match to TRBD2. Germline V gives CDR1 SGHRS, CDR2 YFSETQ. This CDR3 has 16 amino acids. V dropped 1 base and J dropped 5; count of bases not matched to a gene: 11. The DNA for the CDR3 is TGCGCCAGCAGCTTGTCCGATCGGGGGGTTGGGGAGACCCAGTACTTC. Amino acids: CASSLSDRGVGETQYF.

Written as DNA, the CDR3 is TGCGCCAGCAGCTGCCCGGGACAGGGCTACGAGCAGTACTTC. Translation gives CASSCPGQGYEQYF. The chain has TRBV5-1 and TRBJ2-7; 9 bases are a match to TRBD1. The CDR3 is 14 amino acids. V trimming: 3 bases; J trimming: 3 bases; junction bases outside the gene matches: 4. The germline CDR1 and CDR2 sequences are SGHRS and YFSETQ.

This clonotype showed up many times. The gene calls are TRBV3-1 and TRBJ1-1; D is undetermined. This CDR3 region has 15 residues. Trimming cost V 2 bases and J 0 bases, with 10 bases left between them. CDR1 is LGHDT, CDR2 YNNKEL, per germline (reference sequence). CDR3 sequence reads: CASSQSEIMNTEAFF. CDR3 coding DNA: TGTGCCAGCAGCCAATCTGAGATTATGAACACTGAAGCTTTCTTT. The full variable domain, rest sourced from reference TRBV3-1 and TRBJ1-1, is DTAVSQTPKYLVTQMGNDKSIKCEQNLGHDTMYWYKQDSKKFLKIMFSYNNKELIINETVPNRFSPKSPDKAHLNLHINSLELGDSAVYFCASSQSEIMNTEAFFGQGTRLTVV.

V gene TRBV7-2 combines with J gene TRBJ2-7; 7 bases align to TRBD1. This CDR3 has 15 amino acids. Germline loops: CDR1 SGHTA, CDR2 FQGNSA. J gave up 6 bases and V 8 bases, and 16 bases lay outside the gene matches. The CDR3 loop is CASSPPGQIVSEQYF. The CDR3 nucleotides read TGTGCCAGCTCACCCCCGGGACAGATAGTAAGCGAGCAGTACTTC. Full variable domain (rest looked up from reference TRBV7-2 and TRBJ2-7): GAGVSQSPSNKVTEKGKDVELRCDPISGHTALYWYRQSLGQGLEFLIYFQGNSAPDKSGLPSDRFSAERTGGSVSTLTIQRTQQEDSAVYLCASSPPGQIVSEQYFGPGTRLTVT.

The chain carries TRBV6-4 and TRBJ1-1; D may be TRBD1 (5 bases). V lost 4 bases, J lost 4 bases, and 22 bases lay in between. The CDR3 is 17 residues long. The germline CDR1 and CDR2 sequences are MRHNA and SNTAGT. CDR3 nucleotide sequence: TGTGCCAGCAGTGGCCCACCCCAAGGGGCGAGAAGCACTGAAGCTTTCTTT. Its translation: CASSGPPQGARSTEAFF.

The CDR3: CASSPQGAFGYTF. The CDR3 DNA is TGTGCCAGCAGTCCTCAGGGGGCATTTGGCTACACCTTC. The J gene is TRBJ1-2, the V gene TRBV2, with TRBD1 matching over 8 bases. J lost 7 bases, V lost 5 bases, and 6 bases had no gene match. Germline values: CDR1 SNHLY, CDR2 FYNNEI. CDR3 size: 13 residues.

The rearrangement links TRBV7-3 to TRBJ1-1, with D possibly being TRBD1 (6 bases). CDR3 length equals 17 residues. V shed 2 bases and J shed 1 base, with 17 bases lying between them. Looked up from germline, CDR1 is SGHTA and CDR2 is FQGTGA. The CDR3 DNA follows: TGTGCCAGCAGCTTAGTGGGTAGCGGGGGCTCGAACACTGAAGCTTTCTTT. Translation: CASSLVGSGGSNTEAFF.